The next 18 T cell receptor beta chains were all read from a single sample in a study of blood T cell dynamics during melanoma immunotherapy. Time point: pre-treatment baseline. Sequenced by immunoSEQ multiplex PCR; TCRdb stores in-frame clones only, minus some. The repertoire consists of about 16,000 clones, with approximately 90% occurring once and the leading ten covering about 2%. Sequenced material: blood, taken from a patient treated with checkpoint blockade. These receptors were collected from a human donor with melanoma.

For the CDR3, the DNA is TGTGCCAGCAGCGTAGCTAACTACAATGAGCAGTTCTTC. This sequence encodes CASSVANYNEQFF. The chain uses TRBV9 and TRBJ2-1; D gene ambiguous. This CDR3 has 13 amino acids. Trimming shortened V by 0 bases and J by 3 bases, and 4 bases separated the two germline ends. The V gene's germline CDR1 is SGDLS and CDR2 YYNGEE.

The chain uses TRBV19 and TRBJ2-1; D unresolved. V dropped 1 base and J dropped 2 bases, with 9 bases sitting between them. Germline V CDR1 and CDR2: LNHDA, SQIVND (reference sequence). There are 15 residues in the CDR3. The CDR3 sequence: CASSIGVSPYNEQFF. The CDR3 DNA reads TGTGCCAGTAGTATAGGGGTGTCCCCCTACAATGAGCAGTTCTTC.

The V gene is TRBV27, the J gene TRBJ2-3; D gene unclear. Germline values: CDR1 MNHEY, CDR2 SMNVEV (reference sequence). CDR3 size: 13 residues. V lost 8 bases and J 4 bases, leaving 13 bases between the germline ends. The CDR3 protein is CASYLQPSDTQYF. CDR3 coding DNA: TGTGCCAGCTACCTACAACCCTCAGATACGCAGTATTTT.

In its sample, this clone was seen a few times. The J gene is TRBJ2-2, the V gene TRBV12-5; perhaps TRBD2 as D (5 bases). Germline V lookup: CDR1 LGHNT, CDR2 FRNRAP. The V end lost 3 bases, the J end lost 7 bases, and 9 bases lay between the germline ends. The CDR3 has 13 residues. CDR3 DNA: TGTGCTAGTGGTTTTAAGGCGGGCGGGGAGCTGTTTTTT. It encodes CASGFKAGGELFF.

V is TRBV6-5 and J is TRBJ1-2; D ambiguous. CDR3 length equals 13 residues. The V end lost 5 bases, the J end lost 2 bases, and 9 bases lay between the germline ends. Germline V lookup: CDR1 MNHEY, CDR2 SVGAGI. CDR3 DNA sequence: TGTGCCAGCAGTAAAAGTAGCAACTATGGCTACACCTTC. It yields the protein CASSKSSNYGYTF.

In DNA, the CDR3 is TGTGCCAGCTCACCCCGGACTGCAGGGGCCTACGAGCAGTACTTC. Residues: CASSPRTAGAYEQYF. The chain uses TRBV18 and TRBJ2-7; D is perhaps TRBD1 (6 bases). Germline V gives CDR1 KGHSH, CDR2 LQKENI. The CDR3 consists of 15 residues. V was shortened by 3 bases and J by 2 bases, with 14 bases between the two germline ends.

This sequence joins TRBV4-2 and TRBJ1-5, with D uncertain. The CDR3 extends over 14 amino acids. CDR1 is LGHNA, CDR2 YNFKEQ, per germline. As DNA, the CDR3 is TGTGCGAGCTCAGAAGCTGAGGGCAATCAGCCCCAGCATTTT. Its translation: CASSEAEGNQPQHF.

J is TRBJ2-7 and V is TRBV15; 10 bases are a match to TRBD1. Germline trimming cut 6 bases from V and 2 bases from J; bases unmatched to any gene: 4. The CDR3 has 14 residues. Germline assignment: CDR1 LNHNV and CDR2 YYDKDF (reference sequence). Written as DNA, the CDR3 is TGTGCCACCAGAAGGGACAGGGGCGCCTACGAGCAGTACTTC. Its protein is CATRRDRGAYEQYF.

The chain joins TRBV28 to TRBJ1-5; the D is unclear. Trimming took off 5 bases at V and 0 bases at J, with 14 bases between the two ends. CDR3 length equals 16 residues. CDR1 and CDR2 (germline): MDHEN, SYDVKM. Written as DNA, the CDR3 is TGTGCCAGCAGTAGAACTCGGGCGGATAGCAATCAGCCCCAGCATTTT. Its translation: CASSRTRADSNQPQHF.

The rearrangement joins TRBV9 to TRBJ2-2, with 7 bases matching TRBD1. There are 13 residues in the CDR3. Germline trimming cut 3 bases from V and 7 bases from J; bases unmatched to any gene: 3. Germline V gene data show CDR1 as SGDLS and CDR2 as YYNGEE. CDR3 in amino acids: CASSETGIGELFF. In DNA form, the CDR3 reads TGTGCCAGCAGCGAGACAGGGATCGGGGAGCTGTTTTTT.

A few counts support this clone. J is TRBJ1-5 and V is TRBV13; TRBD1 matches at 8 bases. V lost 0 bases and J lost 9; bases outside the gene matches: 4. Germline CDR1 reads PRHDT; CDR2 reads FYEKMQ (reference sequence). This CDR3 is 14 amino acids long. This CDR3 is CASSLGQGAGPQHF. Written as DNA, the CDR3 is TGTGCCAGCAGCTTAGGGCAGGGGGCTGGGCCCCAGCATTTT. Based on the CDR3 plus reference TRBV13 and TRBJ1-5, the full variable domain is AAGVIQSPRHLIKEKRETATLKCYPIPRHDTVYWYQQGPGQDPQFLISFYEKMQSDKGSIPDRFSAQQFSDYHSELNMSSLELGDSALYFCASSLGQGAGPQHFGDGTRLSIL.

The V and J genes are TRBV28 and TRBJ2-3, with D possibly being TRBD2 (6 bases). Germline lookup yields CDR1 MDHEN and CDR2 SYDVKM. The V end was cut by 3 bases, the J end by 1 base, with 8 bases between. This CDR3 has 14 residues. The CDR3 DNA follows: TGTGCCAGCAGTTTGGGCGGGGGCACAGATACGCAGTATTTT. It yields the protein CASSLGGGTDTQYF.

The rearrangement joins TRBV29-1 to TRBJ1-5; no firm D call. From germline, CDR1 is SQVTM and CDR2 ANQGSEA. V lost 4 bases and J 0 bases, leaving 7 bases between the germline ends. The CDR3 extends over 13 amino acids. The CDR3 region is CSVVETSNQPQHF. CDR3 sequence (DNA): TGCAGCGTTGTGGAGACTAGCAATCAGCCCCAGCATTTT.

The chain recombines TRBV5-1 with TRBJ2-3; D perhaps matches TRBD2 (6 bases). CDR1 is SGHRS, CDR2 YFSETQ, per germline. V gave up 0 bases and J gave up 1 base, with 6 bases separating them. The CDR3 has 14 residues. The CDR3 DNA reads TGCGCCAGCAGCTTGGGGGAGGGCACAGATACGCAGTATTTT. Amino acids: CASSLGEGTDTQYF.

The rearrangement uses TRBV15 and TRBJ1-4; weak D call: TRBD1 (6 bases). Trimming cost V 9 bases and J 2 bases, with 13 bases left between them. This CDR3 spans 14 amino acids. In germline, CDR1 is LNHNV, CDR2 YYDKDF (reference sequence). The CDR3 DNA follows: TGTGCCACAAGATCCCAGGGGACTAATGAAAAACTGTTTTTT. Its protein product is CATRSQGTNEKLFF.

This chain uses TRBV4-1 with TRBJ1-6; 8 bases fit TRBD1. The CDR3 has 15 residues. Germline V gene data show CDR1 as MGHRA and CDR2 as YSYEKL. The J segment lost 9 bases and the V segment lost 3 bases, leaving 7 bases of the junction unmatched. This chain's CDR3 is CASSQEDREGSPLHF. The CDR3 DNA reads as TGCGCCAGCAGCCAGGAGGACAGGGAGGGTTCACCCCTCCACTTT.

The chain has TRBV7-9 and TRBJ1-5, with D tentatively TRBD1 (6 bases). The V and J ends lost 5 bases and 2 bases respectively, with 19 bases between them. The CDR3 has 17 residues. From germline, CDR1 is SEHNR and CDR2 FQNEAQ (reference sequence). CDR3 protein: CASSRNLGGEGNQPQHF. CDR3 nucleotides: TGTGCCAGCAGCCGCAACTTAGGGGGAGAGGGCAATCAGCCCCAGCATTTT.

This clone occurred once. This sequence joins TRBV19 and TRBJ1-3; D remains unclear. Between the trimmed V and J ends, which lost 11 bases and 2 bases, there was a span of 7 bases. The CDR3 consists of 11 residues. CDR1 is LNHDA and CDR2 is SQIVND in the germline V gene (reference sequence). The CDR3 protein is CAGSAGNTIYF. CDR3 bases: TGTGCCGGGTCGGCTGGAAACACCATATATTTT.